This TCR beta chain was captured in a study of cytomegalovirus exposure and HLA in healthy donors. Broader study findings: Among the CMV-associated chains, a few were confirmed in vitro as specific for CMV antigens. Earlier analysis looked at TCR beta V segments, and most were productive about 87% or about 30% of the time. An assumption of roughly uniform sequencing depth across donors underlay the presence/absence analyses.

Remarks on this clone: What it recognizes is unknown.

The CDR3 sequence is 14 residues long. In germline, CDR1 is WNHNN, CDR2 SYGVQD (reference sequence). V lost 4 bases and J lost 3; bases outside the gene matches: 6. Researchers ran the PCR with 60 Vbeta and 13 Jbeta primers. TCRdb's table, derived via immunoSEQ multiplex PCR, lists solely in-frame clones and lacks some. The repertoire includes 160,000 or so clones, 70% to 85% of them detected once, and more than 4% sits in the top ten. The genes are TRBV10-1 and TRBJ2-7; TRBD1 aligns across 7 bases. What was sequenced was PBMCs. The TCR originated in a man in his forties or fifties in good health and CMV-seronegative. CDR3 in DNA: TGCGCCAGCAGTGGGACAGGTATTATCTACGAGCAGTACTTC. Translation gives CASSGTGIIYEQYF.